This record covers a single T cell receptor beta chain. Antigen: not known. Here immunoSEQ multiplex PCR was the method, and the copy in TCRdb shows in-frame clones only, minus some. The sample carries 55,000 to 80,000 clones, approximately 83% recorded once. V shed 2 bases and J shed 5 bases, with 15 bases lying between them. The germline gives CDR1 MGHRA, CDR2 YSYEKL. The CDR3 is 15 amino acids. Collection occurred without any documented infections or immune events in donors. The source of the sample is a study of identifying expanded T cells in peripheral blood. General study findings and limits: Variance in clone template counts between approximately 2-week samples significantly increased with total template count across all healthy donors. Over about two and four weeks, about 16 and 20 clones changed, versus around 1.2 between replicates.

Sequences were obtained from blood. The V call is TRBV4-1, the J call TRBJ1-1; no clear D. The clonotype originates from a person aged 18-70 years in good health. CDR3 DNA sequence: TGCGCCAGCAGCCAACATGAGGGCTACGGGACTGAAGCTTTCTTT. Its protein product is CASSQHEGYGTEAFF.